The rows below give T cell receptor beta chains drawn from one sample of a study of blood T cell repertoires in COVID-19. Generated by immunoSEQ multiplex PCR, the TCRdb table keeps only in-frame clones and is missing some. The table lists fewer than 120,000 clones, more than 70% of them singletons. Sequenced material: peripheral blood. Source of these receptors: a woman aged 50 to 60 with acute or convalescent COVID-19. Both conserved end residues are part of each CDR3. Each record gives: J gene, V gene, D gene, clone size, CDR3 protein, CDR3 DNA. The D gene is left open where the match is weak. Expanded clones get a size class; other rows say once, few or many, or leave the size out.

TRBJ2-1	TRBV18	TRBD1	.	CASSPGQATNEQFF	TGTGCCAGCTCTCCGGGACAGGCGACCAATGAGCAGTTCTTC
TRBJ1-2	TRBV28	.	.	CASSLEVPAYGYTF	TGTGCCAGCAGTTTAGAGGTTCCAGCCTATGGCTACACCTTC
TRBJ2-7	TRBV7-9	.	.	CASSSTLSTGRNYEQYF	TGTGCCAGCAGCTCCACCCTTTCGACTGGGAGGAACTACGAGCAGTACTTC
TRBJ2-7	TRBV6-5	TRBD2	.	CASRPGRGYEQYF	TGTGCCAGCCGTCCCGGGAGGGGTTACGAGCAGTACTTC
TRBJ2-1	TRBV5-1	TRBD2	.	CASSWALRAGEYNEQFF	TGCGCCAGCAGCTGGGCCCTCCGTGCGGGGGAATACAATGAGCAGTTCTTC
TRBJ2-3	TRBV15	.	.	CATSRDVPRSGRGTDTQYF	TGTGCCACCAGCAGAGATGTCCCTCGGAGCGGGCGAGGGACAGATACGCAGTATTTT
TRBJ2-5	TRBV7-9	TRBD2	.	CASSLSISGRETQYF	TGTGCCAGCAGCTTATCGATTAGCGGGAGGGAGACCCAGTACTTC
TRBJ1-2	TRBV6-4	TRBD1	.	CASRTGPDYGYTF	TGTGCCAGCCGGACAGGGCCTGACTATGGCTACACCTTC
TRBJ2-7	TRBV18	.	.	CASSQDRYEQYF	TGTGCCAGCTCACAGGACAGATACGAGCAGTACTTC
TRBJ2-1	TRBV9	TRBD2	.	CASSVVEREYNEQFF	TGTGCCAGCAGCGTAGTGGAGCGGGAGTACAATGAGCAGTTCTTC
TRBJ1-1	TRBV7-2	.	.	CASSAQGYTEAFF	TGTGCCAGCAGCGCCCAGGGCTACACTGAAGCTTTCTTT
TRBJ2-7	TRBV19	TRBD2	.	CASSPRRGYEQYF	TGTGCCAGTAGCCCGAGGCGGGGGTACGAGCAGTACTTC
TRBJ2-7	TRBV6-2/TRBV6-3	TRBD2	.	CASSYGLAGGPYEQYF	TGTGCCAGCAGTTACGGACTAGCGGGAGGTCCTTACGAGCAGTACTTC
TRBJ2-3	TRBV24-1	TRBD2	once	CATSDSGLAGIDTQYF	TGTGCCACCAGTGATTCTGGACTAGCGGGAATAGATACGCAGTATTTT
TRBJ2-2	TRBV6-6	TRBD2	.	CASSYAGGTGELFF	TGTGCCAGCAGTTATGCGGGGGGCACCGGGGAGCTGTTTTTT
TRBJ2-1	TRBV7-8	TRBD2	.	CAAGEGNSYNEQFF	TGTGCCGCGGGGGAGGGCAACTCCTACAATGAGCAGTTCTTC
TRBJ2-3	TRBV19	TRBD2	.	CASSTTSGRAGGADTQYF	TGTGCCAGTTCAACGACTAGCGGGAGGGCCGGCGGCGCAGATACGCAGTATTTT
TRBJ2-5	TRBV5-1	TRBD1	.	CASSLAGTGGLETQYF	TGCGCCAGCAGCTTGGCCGGCACAGGGGGACTAGAGACCCAGTACTTC
TRBJ2-1	TRBV2	.	.	CASSTQAGYEQFF	TGTGCCAGCAGTACGCAGGCGGGTTATGAGCAGTTCTTC
TRBJ1-5	TRBV6-5	TRBD1	.	CASSRQGNSNQPQHF	TGTGCCAGCAGTCGACAGGGGAATAGCAATCAGCCCCAGCATTTT
TRBJ2-7	TRBV18	.	.	CASSRQESSYEQYF	TGTGCCAGCTCCAGACAGGAGAGCTCCTACGAGCAGTACTTC
TRBJ2-6	TRBV19	TRBD1	.	CASSPRDRLSGANVLTF	TGTGCCAGTAGTCCCCGGGACAGACTATCTGGGGCCAACGTCCTGACTTTC
TRBJ2-1	TRBV7-7	.	once	CASSLDGAAEQFF	TGTGCCAGCAGCTTAGATGGCGCGGCTGAGCAGTTCTTC
TRBJ1-2	TRBV6-1	.	.	CASSESAAYGYTF	TGTGCCAGCAGTGAGTCGGCGGCCTATGGCTACACCTTC
TRBJ1-5	TRBV12-5	.	.	CASGPRTERTGCIDQPQHF	TGTGCTAGTGGTCCACGGACGGAACGAACAGGGTGTATTGATCAGCCCCAGCATTTT
TRBJ2-7	TRBV4-1	.	.	CASSQEDSTYEQYF	TGCGCCAGCAGCCAAGAGGACAGTACCTACGAGCAGTACTTC